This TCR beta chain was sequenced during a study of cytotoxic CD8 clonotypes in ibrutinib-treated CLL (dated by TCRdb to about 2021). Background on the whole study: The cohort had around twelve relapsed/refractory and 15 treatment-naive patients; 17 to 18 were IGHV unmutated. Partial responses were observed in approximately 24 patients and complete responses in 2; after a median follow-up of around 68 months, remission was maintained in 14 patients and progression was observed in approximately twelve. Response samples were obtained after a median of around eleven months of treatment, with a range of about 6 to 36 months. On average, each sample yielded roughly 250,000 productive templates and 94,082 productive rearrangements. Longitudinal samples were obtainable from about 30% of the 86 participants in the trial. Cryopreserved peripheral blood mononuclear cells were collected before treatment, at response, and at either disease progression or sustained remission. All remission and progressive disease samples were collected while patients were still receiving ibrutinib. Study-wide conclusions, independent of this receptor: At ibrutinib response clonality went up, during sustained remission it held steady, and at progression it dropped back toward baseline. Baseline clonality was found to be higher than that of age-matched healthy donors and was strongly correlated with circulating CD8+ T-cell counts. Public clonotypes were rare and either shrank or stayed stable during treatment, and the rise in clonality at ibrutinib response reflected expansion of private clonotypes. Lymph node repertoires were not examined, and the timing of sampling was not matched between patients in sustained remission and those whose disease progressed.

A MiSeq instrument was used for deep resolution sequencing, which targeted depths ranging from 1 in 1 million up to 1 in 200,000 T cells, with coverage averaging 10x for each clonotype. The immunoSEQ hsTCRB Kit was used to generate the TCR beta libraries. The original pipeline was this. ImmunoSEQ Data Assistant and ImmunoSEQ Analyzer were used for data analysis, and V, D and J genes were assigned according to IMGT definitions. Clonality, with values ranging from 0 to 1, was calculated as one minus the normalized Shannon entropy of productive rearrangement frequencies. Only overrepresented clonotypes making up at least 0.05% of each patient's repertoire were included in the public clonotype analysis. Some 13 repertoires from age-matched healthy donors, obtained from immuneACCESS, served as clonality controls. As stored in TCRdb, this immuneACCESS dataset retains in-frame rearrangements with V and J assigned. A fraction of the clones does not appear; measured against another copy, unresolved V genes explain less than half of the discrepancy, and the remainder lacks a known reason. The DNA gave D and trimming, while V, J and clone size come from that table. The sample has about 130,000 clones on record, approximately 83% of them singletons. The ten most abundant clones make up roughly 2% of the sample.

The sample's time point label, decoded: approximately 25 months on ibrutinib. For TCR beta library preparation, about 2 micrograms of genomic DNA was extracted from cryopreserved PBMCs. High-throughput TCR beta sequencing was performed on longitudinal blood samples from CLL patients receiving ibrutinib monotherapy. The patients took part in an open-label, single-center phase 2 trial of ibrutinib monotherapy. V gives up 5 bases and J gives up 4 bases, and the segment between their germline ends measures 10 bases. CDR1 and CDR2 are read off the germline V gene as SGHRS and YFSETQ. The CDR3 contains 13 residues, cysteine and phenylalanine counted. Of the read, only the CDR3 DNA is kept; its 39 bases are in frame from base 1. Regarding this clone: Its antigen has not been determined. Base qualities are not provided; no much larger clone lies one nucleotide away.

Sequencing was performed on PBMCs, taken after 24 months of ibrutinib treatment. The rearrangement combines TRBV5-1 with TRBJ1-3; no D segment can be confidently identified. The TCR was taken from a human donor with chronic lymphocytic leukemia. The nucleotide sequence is TGCGCCAGCAGTATAGAATTAGGAAACACCATATATTTT. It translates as CASSIELGNTIYF.